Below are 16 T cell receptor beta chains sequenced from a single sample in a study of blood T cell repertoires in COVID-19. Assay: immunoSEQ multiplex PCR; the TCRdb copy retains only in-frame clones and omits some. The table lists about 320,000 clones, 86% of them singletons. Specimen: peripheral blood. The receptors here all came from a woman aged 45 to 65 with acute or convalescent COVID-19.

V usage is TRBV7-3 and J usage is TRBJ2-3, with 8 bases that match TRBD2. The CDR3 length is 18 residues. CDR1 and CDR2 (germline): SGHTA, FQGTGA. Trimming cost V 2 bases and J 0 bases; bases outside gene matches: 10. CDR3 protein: CASSLVAGTPLSTDTQYF. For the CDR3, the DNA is TGTGCCAGCAGCTTAGTAGCGGGAACTCCCCTTAGCACAGATACGCAGTATTTT.

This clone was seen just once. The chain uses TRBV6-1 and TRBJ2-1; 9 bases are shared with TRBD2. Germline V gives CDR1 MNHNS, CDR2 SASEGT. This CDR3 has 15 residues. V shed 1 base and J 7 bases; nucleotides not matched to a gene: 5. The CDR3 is CASSEVAGGRNEQFF. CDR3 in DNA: TGTGCCAGCAGTGAAGTGGCGGGAGGGCGGAATGAGCAGTTCTTC.

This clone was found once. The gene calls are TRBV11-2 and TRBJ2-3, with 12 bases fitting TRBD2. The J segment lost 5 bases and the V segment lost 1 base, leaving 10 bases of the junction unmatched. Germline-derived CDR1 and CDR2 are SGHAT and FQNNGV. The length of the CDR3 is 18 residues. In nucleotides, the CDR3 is TGTGCCAGCAGCTTAGTCCTCAAGGGACTAGCGGGCCTAGATACGCAGTATTTT. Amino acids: CASSLVLKGLAGLDTQYF. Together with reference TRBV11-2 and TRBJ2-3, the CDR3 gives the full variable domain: EAGVAQSPRYKIIEKRQSVAFWCNPISGHATLYWYQQILGQGPKLLIQFQNNGVVDDSQLPKDRFSAERLKGVDSTLKIQPAKLEDSAVYLCASSLVLKGLAGLDTQYFGPGTRLTVL.

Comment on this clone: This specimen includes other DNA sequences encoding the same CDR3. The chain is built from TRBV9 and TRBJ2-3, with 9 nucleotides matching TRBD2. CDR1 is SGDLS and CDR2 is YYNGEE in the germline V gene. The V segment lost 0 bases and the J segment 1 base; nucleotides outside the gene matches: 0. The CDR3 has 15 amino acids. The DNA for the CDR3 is TGTGCCAGCAGCGTAGGACTAGCGGGCACAGATACGCAGTATTTT. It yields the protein CASSVGLAGTDTQYF. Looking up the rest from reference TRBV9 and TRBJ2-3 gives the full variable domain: DSGVTQTPKHLITATGQRVTLRCSPRSGDLSVYWYQQSLDQGLQFLIQYYNGEERAKGNILERFSAQQFPDLHSELNLSSLELGDSALYFCASSVGLAGTDTQYFGPGTRLTVL.

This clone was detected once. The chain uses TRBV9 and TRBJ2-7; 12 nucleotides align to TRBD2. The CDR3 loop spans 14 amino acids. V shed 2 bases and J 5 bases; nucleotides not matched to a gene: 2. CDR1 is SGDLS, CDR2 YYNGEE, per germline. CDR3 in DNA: TGTGCCAGCAGCGTTTGGACTAGCGGGAACGAGCAGTACTTC. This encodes CASSVWTSGNEQYF.

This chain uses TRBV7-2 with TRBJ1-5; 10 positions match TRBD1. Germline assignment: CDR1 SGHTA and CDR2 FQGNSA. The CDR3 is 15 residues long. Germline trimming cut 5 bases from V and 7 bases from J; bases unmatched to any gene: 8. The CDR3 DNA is TGTGCCAGCAGCCCAGGACAGGGGGATGGACAGCCCCAGCATTTT. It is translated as CASSPGQGDGQPQHF.

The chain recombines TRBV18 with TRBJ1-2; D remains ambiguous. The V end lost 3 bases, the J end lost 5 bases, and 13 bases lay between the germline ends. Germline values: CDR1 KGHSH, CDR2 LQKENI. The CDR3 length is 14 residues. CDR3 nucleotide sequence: TGTGCCAGCTCACCGGGCCAGTCGGCTTATGGCTACACCTTC. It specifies CASSPGQSAYGYTF. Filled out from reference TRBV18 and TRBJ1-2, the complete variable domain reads NAGVMQNPRHLVRRRGQEARLRCSPMKGHSHVYWYRQLPEEGLKFMVYLQKENIIDESGMPKERFSAEFPKEGPSILRIQQVVRGDSAAYFCASSPGQSAYGYTFGSGTRLTVV.

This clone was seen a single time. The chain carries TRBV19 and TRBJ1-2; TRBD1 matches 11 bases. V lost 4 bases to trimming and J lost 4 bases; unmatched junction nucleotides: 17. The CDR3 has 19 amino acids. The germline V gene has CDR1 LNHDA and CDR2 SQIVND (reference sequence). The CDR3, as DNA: TGTGCCAGTAGTACGGCCCTAGGACAGGGGGCGCCGACCGTCTATGGCTACACCTTC. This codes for CASSTALGQGAPTVYGYTF.

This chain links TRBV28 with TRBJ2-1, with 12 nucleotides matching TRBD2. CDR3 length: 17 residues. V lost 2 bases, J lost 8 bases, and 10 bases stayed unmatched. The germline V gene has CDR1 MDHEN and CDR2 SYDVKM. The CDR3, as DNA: TGTGCCAGCAGTTTACCCGAAAGGACTAGCGGGGAGTATGAGCAGTTCTTC. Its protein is CASSLPERTSGEYEQFF.

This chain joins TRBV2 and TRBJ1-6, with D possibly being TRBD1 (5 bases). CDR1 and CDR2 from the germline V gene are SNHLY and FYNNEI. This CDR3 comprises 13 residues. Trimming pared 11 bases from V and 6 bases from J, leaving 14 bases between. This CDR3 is CAPRRQGNSPLHF. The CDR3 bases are TGTGCCCCACGTCGCCAGGGTAATTCACCCCTCCACTTT.

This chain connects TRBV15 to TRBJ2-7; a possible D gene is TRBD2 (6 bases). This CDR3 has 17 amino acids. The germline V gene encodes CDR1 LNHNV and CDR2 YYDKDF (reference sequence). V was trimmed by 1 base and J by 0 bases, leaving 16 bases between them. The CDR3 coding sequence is TGTGCCACCAGCAGAGGCCATCCGGGACTTTCCTCCTACGAGCAGTACTTC. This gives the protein CATSRGHPGLSSYEQYF.

The CDR3 nucleotides are TGTGCCAGCAGCTCAAGAGGGTCGTGGGAGGGATATACAGATACGCAGTATTTT. The encoded protein is CASSSRGSWEGYTDTQYF. The chain recombines TRBV7-2 with TRBJ2-3; 7 bases are a match to TRBD2. CDR1 and CDR2 from the germline V gene are SGHTA and FQGNSA. The CDR3 is 18 amino acids. V lost 4 bases and J lost 3; bases outside the gene matches: 16.

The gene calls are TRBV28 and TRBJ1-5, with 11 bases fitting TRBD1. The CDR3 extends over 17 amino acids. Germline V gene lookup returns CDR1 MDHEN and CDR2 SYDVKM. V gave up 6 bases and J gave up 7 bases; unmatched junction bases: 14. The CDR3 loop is CASSPTFGTGGRQPQHF. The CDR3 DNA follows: TGTGCCAGCAGCCCAACCTTCGGGACAGGGGGGCGGCAGCCCCAGCATTTT.

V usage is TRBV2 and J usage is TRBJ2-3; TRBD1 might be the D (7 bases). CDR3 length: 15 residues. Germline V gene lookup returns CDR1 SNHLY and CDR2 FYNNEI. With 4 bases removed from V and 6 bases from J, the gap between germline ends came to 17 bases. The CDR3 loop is CASSGIGGGLDTQYF. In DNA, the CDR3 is TGTGCCAGCAGTGGTATTGGAGGGGGCTTGGATACGCAGTATTTT.

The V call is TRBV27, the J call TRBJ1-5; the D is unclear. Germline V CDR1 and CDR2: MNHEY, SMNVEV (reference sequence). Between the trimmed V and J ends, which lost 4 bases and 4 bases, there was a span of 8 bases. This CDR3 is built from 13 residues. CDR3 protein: CASSWAVNQPQHF. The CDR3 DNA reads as TGTGCCAGCAGTTGGGCAGTGAATCAGCCCCAGCATTTT.

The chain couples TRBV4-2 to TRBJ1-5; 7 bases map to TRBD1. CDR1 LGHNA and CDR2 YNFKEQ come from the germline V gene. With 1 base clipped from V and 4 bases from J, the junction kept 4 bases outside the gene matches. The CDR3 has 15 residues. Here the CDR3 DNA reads TGTGCCAGCAGCCAAGGGGACAGATTAAATCAGCCCCAGCATTTT. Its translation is CASSQGDRLNQPQHF.